The 25 T cell receptor beta chains given below trace back to one sample, sequenced in a study of OX40 agonist ivuxolimab in advanced cancers. The library was generated by the immunoSEQ multiplex PCR assay. This is the immuneACCESS table as TCRdb keeps it, with only in-frame sequences that have V and J called. A part of the clones is gone; compared with another copy, unresolved V genes explain less than half, and the rest is unexplained. For this sample there are roughly 49,000 clones; roughly 79% appear just once. The ten largest clonotypes hold 5% to 7.5% of the sample. The sequencing here drew on CD4+ or CD8+ T cells sorted from blood, taken in a trial of the OX40 agonist ivuxolimab. The receptors here all came from an adult with an advanced solid tumor such as melanoma, head and neck, liver or kidney cancer.

V is TRBV7-8 and J is TRBJ2-4; possibly TRBD1 for D (5 bases). Trimming removed 5 bases from V and 9 bases from J, with 14 bases in between. Germline-derived CDR1 and CDR2 are SGHVS and FQNEAQ. This CDR3 is built from 13 residues. CDR3 residues: CASSVQGSVIQYF. The DNA of the CDR3 is TGTGCCAGCAGCGTCCAGGGCTCGGTCATTCAGTACTTC.

This chain connects TRBV27 to TRBJ2-2; 8 bases agree with TRBD1. Germline loops: CDR1 MNHEY, CDR2 SMNVEV (reference sequence). There are 14 residues in the CDR3. V was clipped by 6 bases and J by 3 bases; unmatched bases: 3. This CDR3 reads CASRQGVYTGELFF. DNA of the CDR3: TGTGCCAGCAGACAGGGGGTTTACACCGGGGAGCTGTTTTTT.

The rearrangement uses TRBV6-5 and TRBJ2-1, with 8 bases that match TRBD1. The CDR3 consists of 14 residues. CDR1 is MNHEY and CDR2 is SVGAGI in the germline V gene. V dropped 6 bases and J dropped 5; count of bases not matched to a gene: 6. Here the CDR3 DNA reads TGTGCCAGCAGCCAGACAGGGGCGGACAATGAGCAGTTCTTC. This codes for CASSQTGADNEQFF.

The chain has TRBV9 and TRBJ1-2; D gene uncertain. V lost 3 bases and J lost 0, with 9 bases in between. The CDR3 spans 14 residues. In germline, CDR1 is SGDLS, CDR2 YYNGEE. The DNA of the CDR3 is TGTGCCAGCAGCGCCGGGGAAGCTAACTATGGCTACACCTTC. Its protein is CASSAGEANYGYTF.

Only a few counts were recorded for this clone. The chain combines TRBV15 with TRBJ2-5; D not resolved. The ends were cut back, 0 bases at V and 5 bases at J, with 13 bases in the middle. This CDR3 has 15 amino acids. Germline CDR1 is LNHNV and CDR2 is YYDKDF (reference sequence). The CDR3 sequence: CATSRDTIAWETQYF. DNA for the CDR3: TGTGCCACCAGCAGAGATACGATAGCTTGGGAGACCCAGTACTTC.

This chain uses TRBV9 with TRBJ2-3, with a tentative D call TRBD2 (5 bases). Trimming took off 2 bases at V and 3 bases at J, with 22 bases between the two ends. Germline V CDR1 and CDR2: SGDLS, YYNGEE. This CDR3 is 18 amino acids long. CDR3 in amino acids: CASSVGEKETSGTDTQYF. DNA of the CDR3: TGTGCCAGCAGCGTCGGGGAAAAGGAGACATCGGGGACAGATACGCAGTATTTT.

This clone was picked up one time. The V call is TRBV7-9, the J call TRBJ2-7; D unresolved. The length of the CDR3 is 15 residues. Germline loops: CDR1 SEHNR, CDR2 FQNEAQ (reference sequence). Trimming took 1 base from V and 0 from J, leaving 10 bases between them. Here the CDR3 DNA reads TGTGCCAGCAGCTTAGGACCGGGCCTCTCCTACGAGCAGTACTTC. It specifies CASSLGPGLSYEQYF.

This chain uses TRBV7-9 with TRBJ1-4; TRBD1 might be the D (5 bases). There are 14 residues in the CDR3. V gave up 1 base and J gave up 7 bases, with 10 bases separating them. In germline, CDR1 is SEHNR, CDR2 FQNEAQ (reference sequence). In nucleotides, the CDR3 is TGTGCCAGCAGCTTAGGAAGGGGAATTGAAAAACTGTTTTTT. Residues: CASSLGRGIEKLFF.

The DNA of the CDR3 is TGTGCCAGCAGTTTAAGAACAGGGGAGGGCTCTGGGGCCAACGTCCTGACTTTC. Protein product: CASSLRTGEGSGANVLTF. The chain links TRBV27 to TRBJ2-6; D possibly matches TRBD1 or TRBD2 (7 bases each). V lost 2 bases, J lost 0 bases, and 14 bases lay in between. The germline V gene has CDR1 MNHEY and CDR2 SMNVEV (reference sequence). The CDR3 covers 18 residues.

The gene calls are TRBV11-2 and TRBJ1-1; 11 bases map to TRBD1. Losses at the gene ends were 3 bases for V and 3 bases for J; bases not matched to a gene: 3. The CDR3 has 15 amino acids. Germline values: CDR1 SGHAT, CDR2 FQNNGV. This CDR3 is CASSLGQGGYTEAFF. CDR3 DNA: TGTGCCAGCAGCTTGGGACAGGGGGGTTACACTGAAGCTTTCTTT. The entire variable domain, with the rest obtained from reference TRBV11-2 and TRBJ1-1, is as follows: EAGVAQSPRYKIIEKRQSVAFWCNPISGHATLYWYQQILGQGPKLLIQFQNNGVVDDSQLPKDRFSAERLKGVDSTLKIQPAKLEDSAVYLCASSLGQGGYTEAFFGQGTRLTVV.

This rearrangement joins TRBV19 to TRBJ1-5; no firm D call. Deletions cut 1 base from V and 7 bases from J, with 11 bases between. There are 14 residues in the CDR3. CDR1 and CDR2 (germline): LNHDA, SQIVND (reference sequence). The DNA of the CDR3 is TGTGCCAGTAGTATAGGGGCCCAAGGGCAGCCCCAGCATTTT. Translated, it gives CASSIGAQGQPQHF.

The chain is built from TRBV28 and TRBJ1-5; D uncertain. This CDR3 spans 15 amino acids. Per the germline V gene, CDR1 is MDHEN and CDR2 is SYDVKM. Trimming removed 7 bases from V and 4 bases from J, with 17 bases in between. CDR3 in DNA: TGTGCCAGCACTCAAGGACTCCCTGGAAATCAGCCCCAGCATTTT. It codes for CASTQGLPGNQPQHF. Supplemented by reference TRBV28 and TRBJ1-5, the full variable domain reads DVKVTQSSRYLVKRTGEKVFLECVQDMDHENMFWYRQDPGLGLRLIYFSYDVKMKEKGDIPEGYSVSREKKERFSLILESASTNQTSMYLCASTQGLPGNQPQHFGDGTRLSIL.

V usage is TRBV27 and J usage is TRBJ2-1, with 10 bases fitting TRBD2. V lost 4 bases to trimming and J lost 7 bases; unmatched junction nucleotides: 7. This CDR3 region has 15 residues. Germline V lookup: CDR1 MNHEY, CDR2 SMNVEV (reference sequence). CDR3 loop: CASSWLAGEGNEQFF. CDR3 nucleotides: TGTGCCAGCAGTTGGCTAGCGGGGGAGGGGAATGAGCAGTTCTTC.

The rearrangement uses TRBV9 and TRBJ1-5, with D possibly matching TRBD1 (5 bases). The CDR3 totals 14 residues. Germline lookup yields CDR1 SGDLS and CDR2 YYNGEE. Trimming cost V 6 bases and J 0 bases, with 10 bases left between them. CDR3 nucleotides: TGTGCCAGCAACCGAGGGGATAGCAATCAGCCCCAGCATTTT. This encodes CASNRGDSNQPQHF.

J is TRBJ2-5 and V is TRBV7-2, with TRBD1 matching over 8 bases. Looked up from germline, CDR1 is SGHTA and CDR2 is FQGNSA. The CDR3 runs 16 residues. The ends lost 4 bases at V and 5 bases at J; junction bases unmatched: 12. CDR3 amino acids: CASSSLGPGGKETQYF. The CDR3 DNA follows: TGTGCCAGCAGCTCATTGGGCCCAGGGGGCAAGGAGACCCAGTACTTC.

The chain carries TRBV7-9 and TRBJ2-1; 8 bases line up with TRBD1. The CDR3 has 16 residues. Germline V gene sequence: CDR1 SEHNR, CDR2 FQNEAQ (reference sequence). J gave up 0 bases and V 5 bases, and 6 bases lay outside the gene matches. CDR3 protein: CASSGFDRGSYNEQFF. In DNA, the CDR3 is TGTGCCAGCAGCGGGTTTGACAGGGGCTCCTACAATGAGCAGTTCTTC.

V and J are TRBV19 and TRBJ1-5; D is perhaps TRBD1 (5 bases). The ends were cut back, 6 bases at V and 1 base at J, with 7 bases in the middle. Germline values: CDR1 LNHDA, CDR2 SQIVND (reference sequence). The CDR3 is 13 residues long. The CDR3 DNA is TGTGCCAGTAGCAGGGTGAGCAATCAGCCCCAGCATTTT. This encodes CASSRVSNQPQHF.

The chain uses TRBV7-8 and TRBJ2-1; 8 bases align to TRBD2. With 5 bases clipped from V and 7 bases from J, the junction kept 13 bases outside the gene matches. The CDR3 loop spans 16 amino acids. The V gene's germline CDR1 is SGHVS and CDR2 FQNEAQ. This CDR3 is CASSTRRGAKGNEQFF. The CDR3 bases are TGTGCCAGCAGCACCAGGCGGGGGGCGAAAGGGAATGAGCAGTTCTTC.

The V call is TRBV28, the J call TRBJ1-1; possibly TRBD1 for D (5 bases). CDR3 length equals 13 residues. The V end lost 3 bases, the J end lost 4 bases, and 9 bases lay between the germline ends. The germline gives CDR1 MDHEN, CDR2 SYDVKM. CDR3 nucleotides: TGTGCCAGCAGTTTGACAGTAGGCACTGAAGCTTTCTTT. It translates to CASSLTVGTEAFF.

The J gene is TRBJ1-4, the V gene TRBV5-6, with a tentative D call TRBD1 (5 bases). CDR1 is SGHDT and CDR2 is YYEEEE in the germline V gene. The ends were cut back, 4 bases at V and 4 bases at J, with 14 bases in the middle. The CDR3 runs to 15 residues. In nucleotides, the CDR3 is TGTGCCAGCAGCAGGGGTTCGTTAGATAATGAAAAACTGTTTTTT. Translating it yields CASSRGSLDNEKLFF.

In its sample, this clone was seen a few times. DNA of the CDR3: TGCGCCAGCAGCTTGAGGGAAACGGGGGCCATGGAGAATGAGCAGTTCTTC. Translated: CASSLRETGAMENEQFF. The rearrangement links TRBV5-1 to TRBJ2-1; D tentatively fits TRBD1 or TRBD2 (6 bases each). Looked up from germline, CDR1 is SGHRS and CDR2 is YFSETQ. The CDR3 is 17 amino acids. V was trimmed by 1 base and J by 7 bases, leaving 21 bases between them.

A note on this clone: Sequence at one end of the junction differs from germline and may be a read error. Other nucleotide sequences in the sample specify the same CDR3. The chain carries TRBV7-9 and TRBJ2-5; D might be TRBD2 (5 bases). The CDR3 runs 12 residues. Per the germline V gene, CDR1 is SEHNR and CDR2 is FQNEAQ (reference sequence). The DNA for the CDR3 is TGTGCCAGCTCCGGGATGCAAGAGACTCAGTACTTC. Translated: CASSGMQETQYF.

The genes are TRBV28 and TRBJ2-7; D is uncertain. There are 11 residues in the CDR3. Germline-derived CDR1 and CDR2 are MDHEN and SYDVKM. The V end was cut by 3 bases, the J end by 6 bases, with 6 bases between. The CDR3 bases are TGTGCCAGCAGTTTGGGCACCGAGCAGTACGTC. This gives the protein CASSLGTEQYV.

The chain links TRBV9 to TRBJ2-7, with 9 bases fitting TRBD2. The germline gives CDR1 SGDLS, CDR2 YYNGEE. The trim removed 0 bases at V and 7 bases at J, leaving 8 bases unmatched. The CDR3 spans 15 residues. CDR3 amino acids: CASSVGQAGGGEQYF. The CDR3 nucleotides read TGTGCCAGCAGCGTAGGGCAAGCGGGAGGCGGGGAGCAGTACTTC.

This clone is a singleton in its sample. The J gene is TRBJ2-3, the V gene TRBV28; D possibly corresponds to TRBD1 (5 bases). Per the germline V gene, CDR1 is MDHEN and CDR2 is SYDVKM. The CDR3 extends over 14 amino acids. V was trimmed by 5 bases and J by 4 bases, leaving 13 bases between them. The CDR3 DNA reads TGTGCCAGCAGTCTACCCCAGGGATCAGATACGCAGTATTTT. Amino acids: CASSLPQGSDTQYF.